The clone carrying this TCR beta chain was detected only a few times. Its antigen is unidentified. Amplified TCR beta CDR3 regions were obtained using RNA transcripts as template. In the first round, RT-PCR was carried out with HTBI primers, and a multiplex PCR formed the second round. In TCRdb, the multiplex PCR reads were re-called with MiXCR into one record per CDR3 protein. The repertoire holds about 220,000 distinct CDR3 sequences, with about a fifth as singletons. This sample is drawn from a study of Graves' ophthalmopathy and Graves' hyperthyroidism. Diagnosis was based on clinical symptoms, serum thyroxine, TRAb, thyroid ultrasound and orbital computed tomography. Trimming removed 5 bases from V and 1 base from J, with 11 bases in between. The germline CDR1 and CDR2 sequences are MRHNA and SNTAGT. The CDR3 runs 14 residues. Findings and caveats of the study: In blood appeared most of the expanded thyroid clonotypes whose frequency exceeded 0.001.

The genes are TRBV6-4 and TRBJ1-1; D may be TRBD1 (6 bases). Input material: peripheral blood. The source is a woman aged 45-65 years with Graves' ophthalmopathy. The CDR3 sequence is CASSWGQRNTEAFF. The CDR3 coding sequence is TGTGCCAGCAGTTGGGGGCAAAGGAACACTGAAGCTTTCTTT.